The next 11 T cell receptor beta chains were all read from a single sample in a study of blood T cell repertoires in COVID-19. Clones were sequenced by immunoSEQ multiplex PCR, and TCRdb holds only the in-frame ones, with some missing. Of tens of thousands of clones detected, 84% appear once; the ten largest clones hold 36%. The specimen sequenced was peripheral blood. All receptors derive from a man aged 65-85 years with acute or convalescent COVID-19.

The CDR3 DNA reads as TGTGCCACCAGCAGGGGACTAGCGGTTACCACCGGGGAGCTGTTTTTT. It codes for CATSRGLAVTTGELFF. The chain couples TRBV15 to TRBJ2-2; 11 bases match TRBD2. Trimming cost V 3 bases and J 4 bases; bases outside gene matches: 4. CDR3 length: 16 residues. Germline lookup yields CDR1 LNHNV and CDR2 YYDKDF (reference sequence).

V usage is TRBV9 and J usage is TRBJ1-6; D ambiguous. This CDR3 has 13 amino acids. Trimming removed 2 bases at V and 9 bases at J, with 9 bases between. Germline V gene data show CDR1 as SGDLS and CDR2 as YYNGEE. CDR3 in amino acids: CASSVEGGSPLHF. The CDR3 coding sequence is TGTGCCAGCAGCGTGGAGGGTGGTTCACCCCTCCACTTT. The whole variable domain, filled in from reference TRBV9 and TRBJ1-6, reads DSGVTQTPKHLITATGQRVTLRCSPRSGDLSVYWYQQSLDQGLQFLIQYYNGEERAKGNILERFSAQQFPDLHSELNLSSLELGDSALYFCASSVEGGSPLHFGNGTRLTVT.

The V gene is TRBV6-1, the J gene TRBJ1-5; unclear D gene. This CDR3 has 15 residues. Germline V gene sequence: CDR1 MNHNS, CDR2 SASEGT. Trimming cost V 3 bases and J 3 bases, with 12 bases left between them. As DNA, the CDR3 is TGTGCCAGCAGTGAGGTAAACACATACAATCAGCCCCAGCATTTT. Its translation: CASSEVNTYNQPQHF.

V and J are TRBV28 and TRBJ2-7, with D maybe TRBD2 (7 bases). This CDR3 region has 16 residues. V was clipped by 7 bases and J by 0 bases, with 19 bases between them. Germline V gene lookup returns CDR1 MDHEN and CDR2 SYDVKM. For the CDR3, the DNA is TGTGCCAGCACCTTAGGGCTAGCGGACAGCTCCTACGAGCAGTACTTC. Protein: CASTLGLADSSYEQYF.

The chain joins TRBV10-3 to TRBJ1-1, with 9 nucleotides matching TRBD1. Germline values: CDR1 ENHRY, CDR2 SYGVKD. The CDR3 spans 13 residues. Trimming at V came to 11 bases and at J to 6 bases, leaving 10 bases not matched to a gene. As DNA, the CDR3 is TGTGCCGTCAAACAGGGGGCGAGGGCTGAAGCTTTCTTT. Protein sequence: CAVKQGARAEAFF.

The V and J genes are TRBV9 and TRBJ2-5, with 7 bases lining up with TRBD2. This CDR3 has 15 residues. With V trimmed by 0 bases and J by 5 bases, 7 bases remained unmatched. Germline lookup yields CDR1 SGDLS and CDR2 YYNGEE. DNA of the CDR3: TGTGCCAGCAGCGTAGCGGGGGGACGGGGGGAGACCCAGTACTTC. The encoded protein is CASSVAGGRGETQYF.

The chain joins TRBV5-6 to TRBJ1-1, with D perhaps TRBD1 (5 bases). V was pared by 4 bases and J by 3 bases, with 16 bases between. The V gene's germline CDR1 is SGHDT and CDR2 YYEEEE. CDR3 size: 15 residues. CDR3 in amino acids: CASSAPPPGHTEAFF. CDR3 nucleotides: TGTGCCAGCAGCGCCCCCCCTCCAGGGCACACTGAAGCTTTCTTT.

This chain joins TRBV2 and TRBJ2-7; TRBD2 agrees at 7 bases. The CDR3 totals 12 residues. Per germline, CDR1 SNHLY and CDR2 FYNNEI. V dropped 5 bases and J dropped 3; count of bases not matched to a gene: 1. CDR3 residues: CASSPSGYEQYF. Written as DNA, the CDR3 is TGTGCCAGCAGTCCTAGCGGCTACGAGCAGTACTTC.

This rearrangement joins TRBV7-2 to TRBJ2-7; 9 bases match TRBD1. In germline, CDR1 is SGHTA, CDR2 FQGNSA. The junction had 7 bases not matched to a gene; V was cut back by 1 base and J by 3 bases. The CDR3 length is 16 residues. The CDR3 coding sequence is TGTGCCAGCAGCTTAGAGGGAGGGACAGGGCTCTACGAGCAGTACTTC. Translating it yields CASSLEGGTGLYEQYF.

The chain couples TRBV5-4 to TRBJ1-1; 9 bases map to TRBD1. Germline CDR1 and CDR2: SGHNT and YYREEE (reference sequence). V lost 3 bases and J lost 4; bases outside the gene matches: 10. The CDR3 is made up of 16 amino acids. CDR3: CASSSPGTGISTEAFF. The CDR3 DNA reads as TGTGCCAGCAGCTCCCCCGGGACAGGGATAAGCACTGAAGCTTTCTTT.

This clone was seen just once. Since a much larger clone is just one base distant, this may be a read error. The chain joins TRBV28 to TRBJ2-7; 7 positions agree with TRBD1. Looked up from germline, CDR1 is MDHEN and CDR2 is SYDVKM. The CDR3 runs 14 residues. The junction had 3 bases not matched to a gene; V was cut back by 3 bases and J by 1 base. The CDR3 spells CASSLGDSSYEQYF. The CDR3 DNA follows: TGTGCCAGCAGTTTGGGGGACAGTTCCTACGAGCAGTACTTC.